The 2 T cell receptor beta chains given below trace back to one sample, sequenced in a study of cytomegalovirus exposure and HLA in healthy donors. Use of 60 Vbeta and 13 Jbeta primers characterized the PCR. Sequencing was performed with immunoSEQ multiplex PCR; in TCRdb, only in-frame clones are kept and a portion is missing. The table records more than 95,000 clones, around 80% of them present only once. What was sequenced was PBMCs. The receptors come from a woman in her forties in good health and CMV-seronegative.

This clone occurred a few times. V gene TRBV6-5 combines with J gene TRBJ1-2, with TRBD1 identical over 7 bases. This CDR3 has 14 residues. The V gene end was trimmed by 5 bases and the J gene end by 8 bases; junction bases not matched to a gene: 11. Germline loops: CDR1 MNHEY, CDR2 SVGAGI. This CDR3 is CASSLQGGAKGYTF. The CDR3 nucleotides read TGTGCCAGCAGTCTCCAAGGGGGCGCGAAAGGCTACACCTTC.

The CDR3 DNA is TGTGCCAGCTCAGCGCGGACACCCTACGAGCAGTACTTC. This encodes CASSARTPYEQYF. The chain combines TRBV18 with TRBJ2-7; the D gene is possibly TRBD1 (5 bases). CDR1 and CDR2 (germline): KGHSH, LQKENI. With 5 bases removed from V and 2 bases from J, the gap between germline ends came to 10 bases. The CDR3 sequence is 13 residues long.